The clone carrying this TCR beta chain was counted a few times. Its specificity is unknown. UMIs were added to TCR cDNA along with a universal primer site when it was made by 5'RACE template switching. TCRdb passed the 5' RACE reads through MiXCR, listing each CDR3 protein once. The data show some 300,000 distinct CDR3 sequences, approximately 10% seen once. The source of the sample is a study of T cells after yellow fever vaccination. As for the study in general: Fractions low in cell number were prepared with SMART-Seq v4 Ultra Low Input.

Whole-study findings and limits: The CD4 compartment and the CD8 compartment contained a small share of clonotypes in common.

Material: CD4+ T cells sorted from PBMCs, obtained 5 days after the yellow fever booster vaccination. The receptor was derived from a man in his late teens or twenties who received the YFV17D yellow fever vaccine.

The DNA for the CDR3 is TGTGCCTGGATTCAGGACCCAGGGTCCACCGGGGAGCTGTTTTTT. Its translation is CAWIQDPGSTGELFF. The chain uses TRBV30 and TRBJ2-2; the D gene is possibly TRBD1 (5 bases). Looked up from germline, CDR1 is GTSNPN and CDR2 is SVGIG (reference sequence). This CDR3 is 15 amino acids long. V was trimmed by 4 bases and J by 4 bases, leaving 16 bases between them.